Listed below are T cell receptor beta chains from one sample, sequenced in a study of blood T cell repertoires in COVID-19. Only in-frame clones appear in the TCRdb table, and some are missing; sequencing was by immunoSEQ multiplex PCR. The sample has some 120,000 clones, approximately 90% seen once. The material sequenced was peripheral blood. Receptors originate from a human donor with active COVID-19. The donor label of this sample is uncertain. CDR3s include the opening cysteine and the closing phenylalanine or tryptophan. Fields, in order: D gene, V gene, J gene, clone size, CDR3 protein, CDR3 DNA. D genes are given only for firm matches. The size entry is marked missing in some rows and otherwise reads once, few, many or a size class.

d_call: NA
v_call: TRBV19
j_call: TRBJ2-1
clone_size: NA
cdr3_aa: CASSIAGEFNEQFF
cdr3_nt: TGTGCCAGTAGTATCGCCGGGGAGTTCAATGAGCAGTTCTTC

d_call: NA
v_call: TRBV5-1
j_call: TRBJ2-2
clone_size: once
cdr3_aa: CASSFVPTVGELFF
cdr3_nt: TGCGCCAGCAGCTTTGTTCCAACGGTCGGGGAGCTGTTTTTT

d_call: NA
v_call: TRBV7-9
j_call: TRBJ2-2
clone_size: NA
cdr3_aa: CASSPRVDRDTGELFF
cdr3_nt: TGTGCCAGCAGCCCCAGGGTAGACCGCGACACCGGGGAGCTGTTTTTT

d_call: TRBD1
v_call: TRBV28
j_call: TRBJ1-5
clone_size: NA
cdr3_aa: CASSLHQGGNQPQHF
cdr3_nt: TGTGCCAGCAGTTTACATCAGGGGGGCAATCAGCCCCAGCATTTT

d_call: TRBD1
v_call: TRBV29-1
j_call: TRBJ2-2
clone_size: NA
cdr3_aa: CSARTGNTGELFF
cdr3_nt: TGCAGCGCCAGGACAGGGAACACCGGGGAGCTGTTTTTT

d_call: TRBD2
v_call: TRBV27
j_call: TRBJ2-7
clone_size: NA
cdr3_aa: CASRSWRKSHLAGLNHYEQYF
cdr3_nt: TGTGCCAGCAGATCCTGGCGGAAAAGCCACTTAGCGGGACTCAACCACTACGAGCAGTACTTC

d_call: TRBD1
v_call: TRBV3-1/TRBV3-2
j_call: TRBJ1-4
clone_size: NA
cdr3_aa: CASSQEVTGGKKLFF
cdr3_nt: TGTGCCAGCAGCCAAGAAGTCACAGGGGGCAAAAAACTGTTTTTT

d_call: TRBD1
v_call: TRBV7-3
j_call: TRBJ2-2
clone_size: NA
cdr3_aa: CASSRDRDRTGELFF
cdr3_nt: TGTGCCAGCAGCCGCGACAGGGACCGGACCGGGGAGCTGTTTTTT

d_call: TRBD1
v_call: TRBV15
j_call: TRBJ2-7
clone_size: NA
cdr3_aa: CATSRPVGTGAYEQYF
cdr3_nt: TGTGCCACCAGCAGGCCGGTGGGGACAGGGGCCTACGAGCAGTACTTC

d_call: TRBD2
v_call: TRBV7-7
j_call: TRBJ2-5
clone_size: NA
cdr3_aa: CASSFTSGETQYF
cdr3_nt: TGTGCTAGCAGCTTTACTAGCGGGGAGACCCAGTACTTC

d_call: NA
v_call: TRBV9
j_call: TRBJ1-1
clone_size: NA
cdr3_aa: CASSVDPGGTEAFF
cdr3_nt: TGTGCCAGCAGCGTAGATCCGGGGGGCACTGAAGCTTTCTTT

d_call: NA
v_call: TRBV19
j_call: TRBJ1-6
clone_size: NA
cdr3_aa: CASRKQGISYNSPLHF
cdr3_nt: TGTGCCAGTCGAAAACAGGGTATCTCCTATAATTCACCCCTCCACTTT

d_call: NA
v_call: TRBV5-5
j_call: TRBJ1-2
clone_size: few
cdr3_aa: CASSFLPNYGYTF
cdr3_nt: TGTGCCAGCAGCTTTCTTCCCAACTATGGCTACACCTTC

d_call: NA
v_call: TRBV3-1/TRBV3-2
j_call: TRBJ1-1
clone_size: NA
cdr3_aa: CASSPPTGKGTEAFF
cdr3_nt: TGTGCCAGCAGCCCCCCTACAGGGAAGGGGACTGAAGCTTTCTTT

d_call: TRBD1
v_call: TRBV7-6
j_call: TRBJ2-7
clone_size: NA
cdr3_aa: CASSLRDSSYEQYF
cdr3_nt: TGTGCCAGCAGCCTCCGGGACAGTTCCTACGAGCAGTACTTC

d_call: TRBD2
v_call: TRBV28
j_call: TRBJ2-7
clone_size: few
cdr3_aa: CASRGMRGGANYEQYF
cdr3_nt: TGTGCCAGCAGAGGTATGCGCGGGGGGGCGAATTACGAGCAGTACTTC

d_call: NA
v_call: TRBV4-3
j_call: TRBJ2-1
clone_size: NA
cdr3_aa: CASSQGEANEQFF
cdr3_nt: TGCGCCAGCAGCCAAGGCGAGGCGAATGAGCAGTTCTTC

d_call: NA
v_call: TRBV6-2/TRBV6-3
j_call: TRBJ2-7
clone_size: NA
cdr3_aa: CASSRGHYEQYF
cdr3_nt: TGTGCCAGCAGCCGGGGACACTACGAGCAGTACTTC

d_call: NA
v_call: TRBV7-2
j_call: TRBJ2-3
clone_size: NA
cdr3_aa: CASSPGATDTQYF
cdr3_nt: TGTGCCAGCAGCCCGGGAGCCACAGATACGCAGTATTTT

d_call: TRBD1
v_call: TRBV24-1
j_call: TRBJ1-4
clone_size: few
cdr3_aa: CATSDSGTGEKKLFF
cdr3_nt: TGTGCCACCAGTGACTCCGGGACAGGAGAAAAAAAACTGTTTTTT

d_call: TRBD1
v_call: TRBV5-6
j_call: TRBJ1-1
clone_size: NA
cdr3_aa: CASSLERDRGLNTEAFF
cdr3_nt: TGTGCCAGCAGCTTGGAGAGGGACAGGGGTTTGAACACTGAAGCTTTCTTT

d_call: NA
v_call: TRBV10-3
j_call: TRBJ1-2
clone_size: few
cdr3_aa: CAISDNLGDKVGYTF
cdr3_nt: TGTGCCATCAGTGACAATCTGGGGGACAAAGTCGGCTACACCTTC

d_call: TRBD1
v_call: TRBV5-1
j_call: TRBJ2-7
clone_size: NA
cdr3_aa: CASSPGQGLWEQYF
cdr3_nt: TGCGCCAGCAGCCCTGGACAGGGCCTTTGGGAGCAGTACTTC

d_call: TRBD1
v_call: TRBV28
j_call: TRBJ2-3
clone_size: NA
cdr3_aa: CASSSSTGSFSTDTQYF
cdr3_nt: TGTGCCAGCAGTTCCTCGACAGGGTCGTTCAGCACAGATACGCAGTATTTT

d_call: NA
v_call: TRBV6-2/TRBV6-3
j_call: TRBJ2-1
clone_size: NA
cdr3_aa: CASSYGGFYEQFF
cdr3_nt: TGTGCCAGCAGTTACGGGGGGTTCTATGAGCAGTTCTTC

d_call: NA
v_call: TRBV28
j_call: TRBJ2-5
clone_size: NA
cdr3_aa: CASNRGGKPGEETQYF
cdr3_nt: TGTGCCAGCAACAGAGGAGGGAAGCCCGGTGAAGAGACCCAGTACTTC

d_call: NA
v_call: TRBV7-8
j_call: TRBJ2-7
clone_size: NA
cdr3_aa: CASSLRRDYEQYF
cdr3_nt: TGTGCCAGCAGCTTACGGAGGGACTACGAGCAGTACTTC

d_call: TRBD2
v_call: TRBV7-9
j_call: TRBJ2-1
clone_size: once
cdr3_aa: CASSTTGLAGGYEDNEQFF
cdr3_nt: TGTGCCAGCAGCACTACGGGACTAGCGGGGGGCTACGAGGACAATGAGCAGTTCTTC

d_call: TRBD1
v_call: TRBV5-4
j_call: TRBJ2-7
clone_size: NA
cdr3_aa: CASSSDRGYEQYF
cdr3_nt: TGTGCCAGCAGCTCGGACAGGGGCTACGAGCAGTACTTC

d_call: TRBD2
v_call: TRBV7-3
j_call: TRBJ2-7
clone_size: NA
cdr3_aa: CASSFGHSGAYEQYF
cdr3_nt: TGTGCCAGCAGCTTTGGGCATAGCGGGGCTTACGAGCAGTACTTC

d_call: TRBD1
v_call: TRBV5-4
j_call: TRBJ1-1
clone_size: NA
cdr3_aa: CASTGGDRTEAFF
cdr3_nt: TGTGCCAGCACAGGGGGCGATCGCACTGAAGCTTTCTTT

d_call: TRBD1
v_call: TRBV6-2/TRBV6-3
j_call: TRBJ1-4
clone_size: NA
cdr3_aa: CASSLQSTGDREKLFF
cdr3_nt: TGTGCCAGCAGCTTACAATCGACAGGGGATCGTGAAAAACTGTTTTTT

d_call: NA
v_call: TRBV28
j_call: TRBJ1-1
clone_size: NA
cdr3_aa: CASLGWTAASNTEAFF
cdr3_nt: TGTGCCAGCCTCGGATGGACAGCAGCGTCGAACACTGAAGCTTTCTTT

d_call: TRBD1
v_call: TRBV5-1
j_call: TRBJ1-4
clone_size: few
cdr3_aa: CASSLAGQEEKLFF
cdr3_nt: TGCGCCAGCAGCTTGGCGGGACAGGAAGAAAAACTGTTTTTT

d_call: TRBD1
v_call: TRBV29-1
j_call: TRBJ1-1
clone_size: NA
cdr3_aa: CSGGGGNTEAFF
cdr3_nt: TGCAGCGGAGGGGGCGGGAACACTGAAGCTTTCTTT

d_call: NA
v_call: TRBV29-1
j_call: TRBJ1-1
clone_size: NA
cdr3_aa: CSGQQGSNTEAFF
cdr3_nt: TGCAGCGGGCAGCAAGGGAGCAACACTGAAGCTTTCTTT

d_call: TRBD2
v_call: TRBV13
j_call: TRBJ2-3
clone_size: once
cdr3_aa: CASQLAGGPMSTDTQYF
cdr3_nt: TGTGCCAGCCAACTAGCGGGGGGGCCGATGAGCACAGATACGCAGTATTTT

d_call: NA
v_call: TRBV2
j_call: TRBJ1-2
clone_size: once
cdr3_aa: CASRTDSLPHYGYTF
cdr3_nt: TGTGCCAGCAGAACGGACAGCCTACCCCACTATGGCTACACCTTC

d_call: TRBD2
v_call: TRBV5-6
j_call: TRBJ2-5
clone_size: NA
cdr3_aa: CASITSGEETQYF
cdr3_nt: TGTGCCAGCATAACTAGCGGGGAGGAGACCCAGTACTTC

d_call: TRBD1
v_call: TRBV5-1
j_call: TRBJ2-5
clone_size: NA
cdr3_aa: CASSPGQGAGTQYF
cdr3_nt: TGCGCCAGCAGTCCCGGACAGGGGGCTGGGACCCAGTACTTC

d_call: NA
v_call: TRBV5-6
j_call: TRBJ1-1
clone_size: NA
cdr3_aa: CASRKTGNTEAFF
cdr3_nt: TGTGCCAGCCGCAAGACAGGGAACACTGAAGCTTTCTTT

d_call: NA
v_call: TRBV25-1
j_call: TRBJ1-2
clone_size: NA
cdr3_aa: CASSAGNYGYTF
cdr3_nt: TGTGCCAGCAGTGCGGGTAACTATGGCTACACCTTC